This T cell receptor beta chain was recovered during a study of naive and memory T cell subsets. Two oligonucleotides, mixed equimolar, formed the beta constant-region primer covering TRBC1 and TRBC2. TCRdb used MiXCR to reprocess the UMI-ligation and nested PCR reads, holding one entry per CDR3 protein. Of 130,000 to 150,000 distinct CDR3 sequences listed, 15% to 20% are singletons. Overnight CMV lysate stimulation of fresh PBMCs defined donor CMV status by CD4+ IFNgamma. Cells stained for CD3, CD4, CD8, CD45RA, CD27 and viability were sorted into four CD45RA/CD27 subsets. In germline, CDR1 is LNHDA, CDR2 SQIVND (reference sequence). The CDR3 is 16 residues long. The V end lost 3 bases, the J end lost 6 bases, and 17 bases lay between the germline ends.

The chain has TRBV19 and TRBJ2-2; D perhaps matches TRBD2 (5 bases). The source of this sequence is a human donor in good health. Material for sequencing was naive CD4+ T cells from blood. The CDR3 region has the DNA TGTGCCAGTAGTATTCGCCAGCCGAGGGCCCCCGGGGAGCTGTTTTTT. The encoded protein is CASSIRQPRAPGELFF.